This paragraph reports one T cell receptor beta chain. Its antigen is not known. In the naive CD8 group, cells lacked CD45RO and were positively selected for CCR7, so terminally differentiated effector memory CD45RA+ cells were left out. The assay was immunoSEQ multiplex PCR, and TCRdb's table has in-frame clones only and misses some. The repertoire holds about 750,000 clones, with 80% to 95% as singletons. This sample is drawn from a study of shared clonotypes between healthy human individuals. V was clipped by 2 bases and J by 2 bases; unmatched bases: 2. The germline gives CDR1 SGDLS, CDR2 YYNGEE. CDR3 length: 14 amino acids. General study points: Generation probabilities were higher for clonotypes shared across all four sorted-subset donors than for unshared ones.

The clonotype was recovered from a young man in good health. This chain connects TRBV9 to TRBJ2-3; 7 nucleotides align to TRBD1. Sequencing was done on a sample of naive CD8+ T cells sorted from blood. CDR3 sequence reads: CASSVRGTTDTQYF. Written as DNA, the CDR3 is TGTGCCAGCAGCGTCAGGGGGACCACAGATACGCAGTATTTT.